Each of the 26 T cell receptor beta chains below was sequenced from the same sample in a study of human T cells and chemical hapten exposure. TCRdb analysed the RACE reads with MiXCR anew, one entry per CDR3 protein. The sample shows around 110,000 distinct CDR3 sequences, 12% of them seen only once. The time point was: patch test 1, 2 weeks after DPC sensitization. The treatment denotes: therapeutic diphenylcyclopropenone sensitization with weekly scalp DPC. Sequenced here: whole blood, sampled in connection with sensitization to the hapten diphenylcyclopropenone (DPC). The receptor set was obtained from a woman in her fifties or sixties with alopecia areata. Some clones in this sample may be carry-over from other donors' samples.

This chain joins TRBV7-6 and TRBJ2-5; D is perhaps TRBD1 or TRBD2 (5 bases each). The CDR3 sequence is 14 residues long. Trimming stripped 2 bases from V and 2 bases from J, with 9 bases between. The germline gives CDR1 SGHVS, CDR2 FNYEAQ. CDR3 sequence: CASSLTGRQETQYF. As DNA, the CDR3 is TGTGCCAGCAGCTTAACGGGACGGCAAGAGACCCAGTACTTC.

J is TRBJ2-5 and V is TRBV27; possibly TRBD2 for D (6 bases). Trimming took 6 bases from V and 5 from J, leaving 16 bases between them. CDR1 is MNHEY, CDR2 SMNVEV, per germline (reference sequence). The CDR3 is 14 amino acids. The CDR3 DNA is TGTGCCAGCAGCGGGCTTGGGGGGATGGAGACCCAGTACTTC. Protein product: CASSGLGGMETQYF.

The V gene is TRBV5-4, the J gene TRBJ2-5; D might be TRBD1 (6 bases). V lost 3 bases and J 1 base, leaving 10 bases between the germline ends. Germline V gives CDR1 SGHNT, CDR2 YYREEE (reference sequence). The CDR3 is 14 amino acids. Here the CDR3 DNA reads TGTGCCAGCAGCTCCGGACAGACCCAAGAGACCCAGTACTTC. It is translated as CASSSGQTQETQYF.

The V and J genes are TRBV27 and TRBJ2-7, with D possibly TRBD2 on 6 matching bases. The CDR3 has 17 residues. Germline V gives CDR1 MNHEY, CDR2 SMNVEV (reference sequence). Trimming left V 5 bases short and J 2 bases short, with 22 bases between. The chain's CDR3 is CASSPTVFPEGPYEQYF. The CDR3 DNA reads TGTGCCAGCAGTCCCACGGTGTTTCCGGAGGGTCCCTACGAGCAGTACTTC.

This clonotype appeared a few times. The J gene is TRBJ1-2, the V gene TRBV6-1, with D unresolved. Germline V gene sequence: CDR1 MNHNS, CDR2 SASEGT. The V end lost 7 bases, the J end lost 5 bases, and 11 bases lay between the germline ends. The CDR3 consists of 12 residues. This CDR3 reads CASNYAPYGYTF. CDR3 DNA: TGTGCCAGCAACTATGCTCCGTATGGCTACACCTTC.

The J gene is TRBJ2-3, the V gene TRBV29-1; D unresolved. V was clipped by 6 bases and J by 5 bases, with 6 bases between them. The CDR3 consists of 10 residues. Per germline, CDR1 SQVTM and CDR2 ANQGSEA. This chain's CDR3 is CSVSQDTQYF. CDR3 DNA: TGCAGCGTGTCCCAAGATACGCAGTATTTT.

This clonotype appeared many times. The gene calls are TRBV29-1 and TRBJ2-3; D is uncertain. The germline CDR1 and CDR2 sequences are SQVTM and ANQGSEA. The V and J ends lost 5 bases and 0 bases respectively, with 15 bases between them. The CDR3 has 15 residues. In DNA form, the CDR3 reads TGCAGCGTTTGGTTAGGCTCCTCTAGCACAGATACGCAGTATTTT. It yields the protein CSVWLGSSSTDTQYF.

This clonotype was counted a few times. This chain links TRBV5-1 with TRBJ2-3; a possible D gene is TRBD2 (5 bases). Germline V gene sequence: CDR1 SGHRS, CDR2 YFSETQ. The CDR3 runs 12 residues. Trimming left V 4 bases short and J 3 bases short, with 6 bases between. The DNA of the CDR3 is TGCGCCAGCAGCCGACTAACAGATACGCAGTATTTT. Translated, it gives CASSRLTDTQYF.

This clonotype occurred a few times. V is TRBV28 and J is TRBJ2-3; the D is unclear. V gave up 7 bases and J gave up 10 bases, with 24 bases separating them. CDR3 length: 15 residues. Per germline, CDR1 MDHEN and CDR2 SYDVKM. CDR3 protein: CASTWGTESPFAQYF. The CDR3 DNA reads TGTGCCAGCACTTGGGGAACAGAGAGCCCTTTCGCGCAGTATTTT.

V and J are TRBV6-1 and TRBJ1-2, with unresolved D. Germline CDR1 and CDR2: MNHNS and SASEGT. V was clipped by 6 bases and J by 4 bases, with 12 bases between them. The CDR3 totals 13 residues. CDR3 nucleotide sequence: TGTGCCAGCAGAGAGGGCCGGCCCTATGGCTACACCTTC. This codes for CASREGRPYGYTF.

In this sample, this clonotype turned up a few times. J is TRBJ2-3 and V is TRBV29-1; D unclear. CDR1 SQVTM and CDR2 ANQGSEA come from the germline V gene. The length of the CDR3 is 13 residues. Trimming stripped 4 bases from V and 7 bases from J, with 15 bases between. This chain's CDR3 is CSVAGVGQNTQYF. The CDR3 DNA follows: TGCAGCGTTGCGGGTGTAGGGCAGAATACGCAGTATTTT.

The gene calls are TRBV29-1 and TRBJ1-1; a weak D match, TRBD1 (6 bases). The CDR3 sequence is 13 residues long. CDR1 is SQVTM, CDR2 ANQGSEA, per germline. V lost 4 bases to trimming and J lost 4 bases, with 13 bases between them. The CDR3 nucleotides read TGCAGCGTTGGTATGGGGGCGGGCACTGAAGCTTTCTTT. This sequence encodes CSVGMGAGTEAFF.

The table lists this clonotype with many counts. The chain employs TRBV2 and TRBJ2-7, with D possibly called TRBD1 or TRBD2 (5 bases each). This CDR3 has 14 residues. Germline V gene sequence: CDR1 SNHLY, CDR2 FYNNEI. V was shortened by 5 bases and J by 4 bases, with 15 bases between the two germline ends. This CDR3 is CASSYLTGPYEQYF. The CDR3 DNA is TGTGCCAGCAGTTACCTAACGGGGCCATACGAGCAGTACTTC.

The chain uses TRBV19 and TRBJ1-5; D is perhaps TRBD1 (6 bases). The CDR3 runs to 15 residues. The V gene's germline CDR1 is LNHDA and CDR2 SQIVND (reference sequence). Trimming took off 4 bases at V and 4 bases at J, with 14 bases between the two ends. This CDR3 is CASSTTGIRNQPQHF. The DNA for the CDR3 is TGTGCCAGTAGTACTACAGGGATACGAAATCAGCCCCAGCATTTT.

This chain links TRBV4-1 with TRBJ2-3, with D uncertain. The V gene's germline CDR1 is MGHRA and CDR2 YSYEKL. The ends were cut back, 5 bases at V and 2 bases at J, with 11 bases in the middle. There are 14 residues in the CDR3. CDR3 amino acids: CASSKTEHTDTQYF. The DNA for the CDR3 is TGCGCCAGCAGCAAGACTGAACACACAGATACGCAGTATTTT.

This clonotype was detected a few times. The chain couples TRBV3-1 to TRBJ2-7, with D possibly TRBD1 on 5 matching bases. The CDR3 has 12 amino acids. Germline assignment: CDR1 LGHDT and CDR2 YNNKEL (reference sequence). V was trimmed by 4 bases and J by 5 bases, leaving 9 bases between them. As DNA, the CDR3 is TGTGCCAGCAGCCTCCAGGGTAACGAGCAGTACTTC. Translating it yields CASSLQGNEQYF.

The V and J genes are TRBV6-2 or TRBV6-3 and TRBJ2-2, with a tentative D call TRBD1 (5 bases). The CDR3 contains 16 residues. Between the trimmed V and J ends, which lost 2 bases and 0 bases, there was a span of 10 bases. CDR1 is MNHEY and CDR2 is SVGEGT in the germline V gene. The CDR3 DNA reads TGTGCCAGCAGTTACACGAAGGGGACGAACACCGGGGAGCTGTTTTTT. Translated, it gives CASSYTKGTNTGELFF.

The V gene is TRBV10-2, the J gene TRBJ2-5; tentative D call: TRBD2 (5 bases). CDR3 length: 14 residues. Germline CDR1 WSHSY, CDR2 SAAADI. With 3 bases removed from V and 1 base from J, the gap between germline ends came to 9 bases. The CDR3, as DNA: TGCGCCAGCAGTGATTCCGGGATCCAAGAGACCCAGTACTTC. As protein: CASSDSGIQETQYF.

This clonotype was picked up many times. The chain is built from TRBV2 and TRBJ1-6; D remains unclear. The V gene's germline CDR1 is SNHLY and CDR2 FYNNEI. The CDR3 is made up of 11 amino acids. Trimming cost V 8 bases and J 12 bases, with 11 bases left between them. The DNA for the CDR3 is TGTGCCAGCTCCCAAATGGGACCCCTCCACTTT. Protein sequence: CASSQMGPLHF.

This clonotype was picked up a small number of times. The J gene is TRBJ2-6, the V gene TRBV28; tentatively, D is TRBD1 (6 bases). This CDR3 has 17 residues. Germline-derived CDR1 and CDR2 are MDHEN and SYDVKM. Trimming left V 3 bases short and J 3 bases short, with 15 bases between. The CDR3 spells CASSFSGTRGGANVLTF. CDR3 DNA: TGTGCCAGCAGTTTCAGCGGTACCAGGGGTGGGGCCAACGTCCTGACTTTC.

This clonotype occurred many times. Written as DNA, the CDR3 is TGTGCCAGCAGTTTGGAACACCTCTATGGCTACACCTTC. Translated, it gives CASSLEHLYGYTF. The gene calls are TRBV12-3 or TRBV12-4 and TRBJ1-2; D uncertain. The CDR3 is made up of 13 amino acids. Trimming removed 3 bases at V and 4 bases at J, with 9 bases between.

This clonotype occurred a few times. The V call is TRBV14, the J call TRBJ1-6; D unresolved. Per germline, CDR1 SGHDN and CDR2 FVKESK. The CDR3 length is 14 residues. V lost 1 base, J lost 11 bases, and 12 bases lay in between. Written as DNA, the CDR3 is TGTGCCAGCAGCCAAGCGGGTTCGGGGACACCCCTCCACTTT. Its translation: CASSQAGSGTPLHF. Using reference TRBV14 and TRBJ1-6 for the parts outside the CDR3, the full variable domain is EAGVTQFPSHSVIEKGQTVTLRCDPISGHDNLYWYRRVMGKEIKFLLHFVKESKQDESGMPNNRFLAERTGGTYSTLKVQPAELEDSGVYFCASSQAGSGTPLHFGNGTRLTVT.

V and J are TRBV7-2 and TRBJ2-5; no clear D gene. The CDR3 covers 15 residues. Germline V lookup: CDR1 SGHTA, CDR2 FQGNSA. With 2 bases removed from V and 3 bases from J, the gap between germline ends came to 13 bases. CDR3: CASSLSALTEETQYF. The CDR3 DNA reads TGTGCCAGCAGCTTATCTGCCCTGACCGAAGAGACCCAGTACTTC.

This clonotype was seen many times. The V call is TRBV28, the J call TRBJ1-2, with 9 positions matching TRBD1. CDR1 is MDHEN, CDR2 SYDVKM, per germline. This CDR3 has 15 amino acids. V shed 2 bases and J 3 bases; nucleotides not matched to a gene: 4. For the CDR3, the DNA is TGTGCCAGCAGTTTAGGGACAGGGCCCCACTATGGCTACACCTTC. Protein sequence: CASSLGTGPHYGYTF.

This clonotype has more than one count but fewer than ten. CDR3 amino acids: CASTTGTGGLEQYF. CDR3 nucleotide sequence: TGCGCCAGCACGACCGGGACAGGGGGTCTCGAGCAGTACTTC. V and J are TRBV5-1 and TRBJ2-7; 11 bases fit TRBD1. Germline V gives CDR1 SGHRS, CDR2 YFSETQ. This CDR3 spans 14 amino acids. V lost 6 bases to trimming and J lost 6 bases; unmatched junction nucleotides: 8. Supplemented by reference TRBV5-1 and TRBJ2-7, the full variable domain reads KAGVTQTPRYLIKTRGQQVTLSCSPISGHRSVSWYQQTPGQGLQFLFEYFSETQRNKGNFPGRFSGRQFSNSRSEMNVSTLELGDSALYLCASTTGTGGLEQYFGPGTRLTVT.

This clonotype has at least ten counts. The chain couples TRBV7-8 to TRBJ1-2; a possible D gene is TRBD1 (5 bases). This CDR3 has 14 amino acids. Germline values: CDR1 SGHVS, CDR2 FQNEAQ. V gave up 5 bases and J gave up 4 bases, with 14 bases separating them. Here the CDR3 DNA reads TGTGCCAGCAGCGCTGCAGGGAATCTCTATGGCTACACCTTC. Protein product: CASSAAGNLYGYTF.